This is a list of T cell receptor beta chains from one sample in a study of OX40 agonist ivuxolimab in advanced cancers. Using immunoSEQ multiplex PCR, the repertoire was profiled, and TCRdb retains in-frame clones only, with some absent. The repertoire holds fewer than 100,000 clones, roughly 86% seen once, with about 0.75% in the top ten. The sample in question was CD4+ or CD8+ T cells sorted from blood, obtained in a trial of the OX40 agonist ivuxolimab. These receptor sequences come from an adult with an advanced solid tumor such as melanoma, head and neck, liver or kidney cancer. Both conserved end residues are part of each CDR3. The order of the fields is J gene, D gene, V gene, clone size, CDR3 DNA, CDR3 protein. D genes are given only for firm matches. Expanded clones get a size class; other rows say once, few or many, or leave the size out.

>TRBJ2-7|TRBD1|TRBV6-5|.
TGTGCCAGCAGACCCGGGACAGACTCCTACGAGCAGTACTTC
CASRPGTDSYEQYF
>TRBJ1-2|TRBD1|TRBV2|.
TGTGCCAGCACCTGGACAGGGAACTATGGCTACACCTTC
CASTWTGNYGYTF
>TRBJ2-1|.|TRBV7-9|.
TGTGCCAGCAGCTTAGAGGTGAATGAGCAGTTCTTC
CASSLEVNEQFF
>TRBJ2-7|.|TRBV19|.
TGTGCCAGTAGCCGATGGGCTAGCGACTCCTACGAGCAGTACTTC
CASSRWASDSYEQYF
>TRBJ2-7|.|TRBV11-3|.
TGTGCCAGCAGCTTAGCTGCTAGTTTAACCTACGAGCAGTACTTC
CASSLAASLTYEQYF
>TRBJ1-2|TRBD1|TRBV28|.
TGTGCCAGCAAGGGACAGGGGATCTATGGCTACACCTTC
CASKGQGIYGYTF
>TRBJ1-1|.|TRBV25-1|.
TGTGCCAGTCGACGCCGGGCTGAAGCTTTCTTT
CASRRRAEAFF
>TRBJ2-1|TRBD2|TRBV7-2|.
TGTGCCAGCAGACAGAGTAGCGGGGGGACCTACAATGAGCAGTTCTTC
CASRQSSGGTYNEQFF
>TRBJ2-3|TRBD1|TRBV19|.
TGTGCCAGTAGTGCCCTAATGACAGGGTACAGCACAGATACGCAGTATTTT
CASSALMTGYSTDTQYF
>TRBJ1-1|.|TRBV15|.
TGTGCCACCAGCAGGTCCCGGTCGACCGTGAACACTGAAGCTTTCTTT
CATSRSRSTVNTEAFF
>TRBJ1-2|TRBD1|TRBV19|.
TGTGCCAGTAGTACCACCTGGACAGGGGGCGCAGGTGGCTACACCTTC
CASSTTWTGGAGGYTF
>TRBJ2-5|TRBD2|TRBV5-1|.
TGCGCCAGCAGAAGGACTAGCGGGGAACAAGAGACCCAGTACTTC
CASRRTSGEQETQYF
>TRBJ2-7|TRBD2|TRBV2|.
TGTGCCAGCAGTGATAGCGGGAGAGCATCCGAGCAGTACTTC
CASSDSGRASEQYF
>TRBJ1-1|.|TRBV19|.
TGTGCCACTACGGACACGAGGCCCACTGAAGCTTTCTTT
CATTDTRPTEAFF
>TRBJ1-1|.|TRBV7-2|.
TGTGCCAGCAGCCCCTTACAGGGTTTGGGCACTGAAGCTTTCTTT
CASSPLQGLGTEAFF
>TRBJ2-3|.|TRBV2|.
TGTGCCAGCCATGTTTGGGGAGATACGCAGTATTTT
CASHVWGDTQYF
>TRBJ2-3|.|TRBV5-1|.
TGCGCCAGCAGCTTGGAGGGCCTCACCACAGATACGCAGTATTTT
CASSLEGLTTDTQYF
>TRBJ2-2|.|TRBV5-1|.
TGCGCCAGCAGCTTGGAGGCTAACACCGGGGAGCTGTTTTTT
CASSLEANTGELFF
>TRBJ1-2|.|TRBV6-4|.
TGTGCCAGCAGTGACCAAGGGGGGTCTTTTAGAGGCTACACCTTC
CASSDQGGSFRGYTF
>TRBJ2-7|TRBD1|TRBV2|.
TGTGCCAGCAGTCGTAGACAGGGAACGGATGGGTACGAGCAGTACTTC
CASSRRQGTDGYEQYF
>TRBJ1-1|TRBD1|TRBV5-6|.
TGTGCCAGCGACAGGGGTAACACTGAAGCTTTCTTT
CASDRGNTEAFF
>TRBJ1-4|TRBD1|TRBV7-9|.
TGTGCCAGCAGCGCCACAGGGGCTCGACATGAAAAACTGTTTTTT
CASSATGARHEKLFF
>TRBJ1-1|.|TRBV10-3|few
TGTGCCATCAGTGCCGGACTGACTAACACTGAAGCTTTCTTT
CAISAGLTNTEAFF
>TRBJ2-1|.|TRBV27|.
TGTGCCAGCAGTCTAGAGGGCTACAGGGCTTTTCGCAATGAGCAGTTCTTC
CASSLEGYRAFRNEQFF
>TRBJ2-2|TRBD1|TRBV5-1|.
TGCGCCAGCAGCTCGCTCCCCGGGACAGGGGCGAACACCGGGGAGCTGTTTTTT
CASSSLPGTGANTGELFF
>TRBJ1-6|.|TRBV30|.
TGTGCCTGGAGTGTAACCGTGAAATATAATTCACCCCTCCACTTT
CAWSVTVKYNSPLHF
>TRBJ2-1|TRBD2|TRBV4-2|.
TGTGCCAGCAGCCAAGGGTCAGCGGGGGGGCGGGACAATGAGCAGTTCTTC
CASSQGSAGGRDNEQFF
>TRBJ1-1|TRBD1|TRBV2|.
TGTGCCAGCAACATACAGGGGGCGCAGGGGACTGAAGCTTTCTTT
CASNIQGAQGTEAFF
>TRBJ2-5|.|TRBV28|.
TGTGCCAGCAGTTTCTCAGATCAAGAGACCCAGTACTTC
CASSFSDQETQYF
>TRBJ2-5|TRBD2|TRBV2|.
TGTGCCAGCATACGAAGCGGGGGGCCGGCCGGGGAGACCCAGTACTTC
CASIRSGGPAGETQYF
>TRBJ2-7|.|TRBV27|.
TGTGCCAGCAGTCGAACAGGATCCTCCTACGAGCAGTACTTC
CASSRTGSSYEQYF
>TRBJ1-5|.|TRBV27|once
TGTGCCAGCAGTTTAAGGCCCCTTAGAGAGGGACAAGGGCCCCAGCATTTT
CASSLRPLREGQGPQHF
>TRBJ2-1|TRBD2|TRBV7-9|.
TGTGCCAGCAGCCCCGGGGGGAGAGACAATGAGCAGTTCTTC
CASSPGGRDNEQFF
>TRBJ1-4|.|TRBV5-1|.
TGCGCCAGCAGCTTGGCCCTGGTCCCTAATGAAAAACTGTTTTTT
CASSLALVPNEKLFF
>TRBJ2-2|.|TRBV6-5|few
TGTGCCAGCACTCCAGGGTTCGGGGAGCTGTTTTTT
CASTPGFGELFF
>TRBJ1-4|.|TRBV5-6|.
TGTGCCAGCAGCGTCACAGGGTTCCGGGGTGAAAAACTGTTTTTT
CASSVTGFRGEKLFF
>TRBJ2-2|.|TRBV11-3|.
TGTGCCAGCAGCTTAGAGGGCAGGAACACCGGGGAGCTGTTTTTT
CASSLEGRNTGELFF
>TRBJ2-1|TRBD1|TRBV7-2|.
TGTGCCAGCAGCTCCAGGGGGCAATTGACCATCGAGCAGTTCTTC
CASSSRGQLTIEQFF
>TRBJ1-4|.|TRBV7-8|.
TGTGCCAGCAGCTTACGGCCCCCTAATGAAAAACTGTTTTTT
CASSLRPPNEKLFF
>TRBJ2-5|.|TRBV11-3|.
TGTGCCAGCAGCTTAAGTTGGGGGCAGACCCAAGAGACCCAGTACTTC
CASSLSWGQTQETQYF
>TRBJ2-1|.|TRBV6-4|.
TGTGCCAGCACCCTCGGGACTTTTGAGCAGTTCTTC
CASTLGTFEQFF
>TRBJ2-2|TRBD2|TRBV7-8|.
TGTGCCAGCACCGGCGCGGGGGGGCAATCCTTCGGGGAGCTGTTTTTT
CASTGAGGQSFGELFF
>TRBJ1-1|TRBD1|TRBV6-5|.
TGTGCCAGCAGTCCGGGGACAGGGATCACTGAAGCTTTCTTT
CASSPGTGITEAFF
>TRBJ1-5|.|TRBV28|.
TGTGCCAGCAGCCCTGGCGGGACCTATCAGCCCCAGCATTTT
CASSPGGTYQPQHF
>TRBJ2-7|TRBD1|TRBV4-3|few
TGCGCCAGCAGCCAGGCTCCGGGACAGGCAACCTACGAGCAGTACTTC
CASSQAPGQATYEQYF
>TRBJ2-2|TRBD1|TRBV6-1|once
TGTGCCAGCAAAGGGACAGGGTACTTTGGGGAGCTGTTTTTT
CASKGTGYFGELFF
>TRBJ2-4|.|TRBV7-8|.
TGTGCCAGCAGCCGAGACAGGCTGGACATTCAGTACTTC
CASSRDRLDIQYF
>TRBJ2-7|.|TRBV5-4|.
TGTGCCAGCAGCTCGGGACGGTTGTCCTACGAGCAGTACTTC
CASSSGRLSYEQYF